This T cell receptor beta chain derives from a study of blood T cell repertoires in COVID-19. Those enrolled, adults aged roughly 18 to 89 years, came from about two dozen US areas. Cohort allocation depended upon clinical history that participants reported. Measured with immunoSEQ multiplex PCR; TCRdb has only the in-frame clones, and not every one. Found here are about 480,000 clones, around nine tenths of them singletons; the top ten hold 1.5% to 2%. This receptor was obtained from a woman aged 18-35 years with acute COVID-19. The sequenced sample consisted of PBMCs or T cells enriched from blood (not recorded which).

The CDR3 region has the DNA TGTGCTAGTGCCAAAATTAGCGGGAAAGGCCTCTACGAGCAGTACTTC. Protein product: CASAKISGKGLYEQYF. The V call is TRBV12-5, the J call TRBJ2-7; 8 nucleotides line up with TRBD2. The trim removed 7 bases at V and 3 bases at J, leaving 14 bases unmatched. The CDR3 length is 16 residues. Germline values: CDR1 LGHNT, CDR2 FRNRAP.